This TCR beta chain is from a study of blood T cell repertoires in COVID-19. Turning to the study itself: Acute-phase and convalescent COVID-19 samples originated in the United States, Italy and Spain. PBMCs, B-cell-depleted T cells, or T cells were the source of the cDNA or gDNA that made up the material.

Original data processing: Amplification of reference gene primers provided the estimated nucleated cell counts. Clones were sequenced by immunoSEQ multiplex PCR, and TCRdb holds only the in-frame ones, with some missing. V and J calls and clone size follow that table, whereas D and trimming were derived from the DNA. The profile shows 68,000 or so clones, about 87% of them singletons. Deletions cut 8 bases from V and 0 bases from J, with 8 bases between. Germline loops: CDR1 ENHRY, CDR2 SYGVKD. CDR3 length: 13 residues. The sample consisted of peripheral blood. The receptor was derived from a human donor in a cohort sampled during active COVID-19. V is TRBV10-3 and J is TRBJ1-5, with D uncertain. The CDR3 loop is CAIGQDSNQPQHF. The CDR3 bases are TGTGCCATCGGGCAGGATAGCAATCAGCCCCAGCATTTT.